The next 17 T cell receptor beta chains were all read from a single sample in a study of CD4+ T cells in melanoma. Assay used: immunoSEQ multiplex PCR; TCRdb lists only in-frame clones, some missing. The sample consists of about 9,900 clones, 69% of them appearing once. Source material: peripheral blood. The receptors stem from a human donor with melanoma.

This clone turned up a few times. The chain carries TRBV28 and TRBJ2-3, with 8 nucleotides matching TRBD2. The CDR3 contains 17 residues. The V gene end was trimmed by 3 bases and the J gene end by 1 base; junction bases not matched to a gene: 9. From germline, CDR1 is MDHEN and CDR2 SYDVKM. CDR3 amino acids: CASSLVAGIQGTDTQYF. The CDR3 DNA is TGTGCCAGCAGTTTGGTAGCGGGGATTCAGGGCACAGATACGCAGTATTTT. The whole variable domain, remainder taken from reference TRBV28 and TRBJ2-3, is DVKVTQSSRYLVKRTGEKVFLECVQDMDHENMFWYRQDPGLGLRLIYFSYDVKMKEKGDIPEGYSVSREKKERFSLILESASTNQTSMYLCASSLVAGIQGTDTQYFGPGTRLTVL.

This clone was observed a few times. The chain employs TRBV7-9 and TRBJ1-2; D not resolved. CDR3 length: 17 residues. Germline V gene data show CDR1 as SEHNR and CDR2 as FQNEAQ (reference sequence). V was pared by 6 bases and J by 8 bases, with 28 bases between. The CDR3 loop reads CASRPPGAGGPGSGYTF. Here the CDR3 DNA reads TGTGCCAGCAGACCCCCGGGCGCAGGTGGACCGGGGTCGGGCTACACCTTC.

Sample share makes this clone medium-sized. V gene TRBV4-2 combines with J gene TRBJ2-3; 10 nucleotides align to TRBD2. CDR3 size: 17 residues. V gave up 3 bases and J gave up 2 bases; unmatched junction bases: 8. The germline CDR1 and CDR2 sequences are LGHNA and YNFKEQ. The CDR3 protein is CASSQAGTSVFTDTQYF. In DNA, the CDR3 is TGTGCCAGCAGCCAGGCTGGGACTAGCGTATTCACAGATACGCAGTATTTT.

The chain combines TRBV27 with TRBJ2-3, with D perhaps matching TRBD2 (6 bases). CDR1 is MNHEY, CDR2 SMNVEV, per germline (reference sequence). Trimming pared 5 bases from V and 5 bases from J, leaving 14 bases between. There are 14 residues in the CDR3. The CDR3 DNA follows: TGTGCCAGCAGTGGAGGGGCAGGGATAGATACGCAGTATTTT. This gives the protein CASSGGAGIDTQYF.

CDR3 in amino acids: CASSSGTAGYTF. DNA for the CDR3: TGTGCCAGCAGTTCCGGGACGGCTGGCTACACCTTC. The genes are TRBV27 and TRBJ1-2, with a weak D call TRBD1 (5 bases). CDR3 length equals 12 residues. V lost 4 bases to trimming and J lost 7 bases, with 10 bases between them. CDR1 is MNHEY and CDR2 is SMNVEV in the germline V gene (reference sequence).

The chain joins TRBV7-2 to TRBJ1-2; D is perhaps TRBD1 (6 bases). Germline CDR1 SGHTA, CDR2 FQGNSA. Trimming removed 5 bases from V and 3 bases from J, with 16 bases in between. This CDR3 comprises 15 residues. The CDR3 spells CASSIKGGLHYGYTF. The CDR3 bases are TGTGCCAGCAGCATAAAGGGGGGGTTACACTATGGCTACACCTTC.

The gene calls are TRBV5-1 and TRBJ2-1; a possible D gene is TRBD1 (5 bases). Trimming stripped 4 bases from V and 6 bases from J, with 17 bases between. Germline CDR1 is SGHRS and CDR2 is YFSETQ. The CDR3 has 15 residues. CDR3 bases: TGCGCCAGCAGCAACAGCTGGGGCCACTCCAATGAGCAGTTCTTC. Its translation is CASSNSWGHSNEQFF. The variable domain in full, with the rest retrieved from reference TRBV5-1 and TRBJ2-1, is KAGVTQTPRYLIKTRGQQVTLSCSPISGHRSVSWYQQTPGQGLQFLFEYFSETQRNKGNFPGRFSGRQFSNSRSEMNVSTLELGDSALYLCASSNSWGHSNEQFFGPGTRLTVL.

This clone was observed a handful of times. CDR3 sequence reads: CASSLGSYEQYF. The CDR3 nucleotides read TGTGCCAGCAGCTTAGGATCCTACGAGCAGTACTTC. The chain has TRBV7-8 and TRBJ2-7; D not resolved. V was clipped by 1 base and J by 1 base, with 2 bases between them. This CDR3 is 12 amino acids long. Germline CDR1 SGHVS, CDR2 FQNEAQ.

V gene TRBV7-9 combines with J gene TRBJ2-5, with 8 positions matching TRBD2. The J call may be faulty, since TRBJ2-7 better matches the DNA end. This CDR3 spans 14 amino acids. CDR1 SEHNR and CDR2 FQNEAQ come from the germline V gene (reference sequence). CDR3 coding DNA: TGTGCCAGCAGCTGGACTAGCCGATCCTACGAGCAGTACTTC. This codes for CASSWTSRSYEQYF.

The chain combines TRBV6-1 with TRBJ1-4; perhaps TRBD1 as D (6 bases). This CDR3 has 13 amino acids. CDR1 and CDR2 from the germline V gene are MNHNS and SASEGT. Trimming shortened V by 10 bases and J by 4 bases, and 13 bases separated the two germline ends. The CDR3 region has the DNA TGTGCCACGCTACGACAGGTTAATGAAAAACTGTTTTTT. It translates to CATLRQVNEKLFF.

As concerns this clone: An end of the junction does not agree with germline; a read error may underlie this. This sequence joins TRBV27 and TRBJ2-6; 8 bases map to TRBD1. Germline CDR1 reads MNHEY; CDR2 reads SMNVEV (reference sequence). The CDR3 spans 18 residues. The CDR3 loop reads CASNLFGQGHSGANVLTF. The CDR3 bases are TGTGCCAGCAATTTATTCGGACAGGGACACTCTGGGGCCAACGTCCTGACTTTC.

The chain joins TRBV18 to TRBJ1-2, with 7 bases aligning to TRBD1. Germline assignment: CDR1 KGHSH and CDR2 LQKENI. The length of the CDR3 is 14 residues. The junction had 3 bases not matched to a gene; V was cut back by 3 bases and J by 2 bases. In nucleotides, the CDR3 is TGTGCCAGCTCACCGGCGACAGGGAACTATGGCTACACCTTC. As protein: CASSPATGNYGYTF.

This clone was recorded at least ten times. This chain links TRBV19 with TRBJ1-1, with D possibly TRBD1 on 5 matching bases. This CDR3 spans 13 amino acids. Germline CDR1 and CDR2: LNHDA and SQIVND (reference sequence). Between the trimmed V and J ends, which lost 9 bases and 0 bases, there was a span of 11 bases. CDR3 amino acids: CASGLGVNTEAFF. CDR3 nucleotides: TGTGCCAGCGGTCTAGGGGTGAACACTGAAGCTTTCTTT.

This rearrangement joins TRBV5-1 to TRBJ1-4; D uncertain. This CDR3 has 15 amino acids. The V end lost 1 base, the J end lost 4 bases, and 11 bases lay between the germline ends. In germline, CDR1 is SGHRS, CDR2 YFSETQ. CDR3 in amino acids: CASSLYPASNEKLFF. For the CDR3, the DNA is TGCGCCAGCAGCTTGTACCCGGCCAGTAATGAAAAACTGTTTTTT.

The CDR3 here is CATSTGRPKTSNQPQHF. CDR3 bases: TGTGCCACCTCAACCGGACGGCCGAAAACTAGCAATCAGCCCCAGCATTTT. This rearrangement joins TRBV6-9 to TRBJ1-5; D gene ambiguous. Trimming shortened V by 10 bases and J by 0 bases, and 22 bases separated the two germline ends. This CDR3 is 17 amino acids long. From germline, CDR1 is MNHGY and CDR2 SVAAGI.

The gene calls are TRBV6-6 and TRBJ2-7; D not certain. The germline gives CDR1 MNHNY, CDR2 SVGAGI (reference sequence). The V gene lost 2 bases and the J gene lost 7 bases, with 6 bases spanning the gap. This CDR3 comprises 11 residues. CDR3 protein: CASSYDGEQYF. CDR3 bases: TGTGCCAGCAGTTACGATGGGGAGCAGTACTTC.

The rearrangement uses TRBV7-8 and TRBJ2-1; D uncertain. The CDR3 covers 12 residues. The ends were cut back, 5 bases at V and 4 bases at J, with 6 bases in the middle. Germline V gives CDR1 SGHVS, CDR2 FQNEAQ. CDR3 residues: CASSPRYNEQFF. CDR3 DNA: TGTGCCAGCAGCCCTAGGTACAATGAGCAGTTCTTC.